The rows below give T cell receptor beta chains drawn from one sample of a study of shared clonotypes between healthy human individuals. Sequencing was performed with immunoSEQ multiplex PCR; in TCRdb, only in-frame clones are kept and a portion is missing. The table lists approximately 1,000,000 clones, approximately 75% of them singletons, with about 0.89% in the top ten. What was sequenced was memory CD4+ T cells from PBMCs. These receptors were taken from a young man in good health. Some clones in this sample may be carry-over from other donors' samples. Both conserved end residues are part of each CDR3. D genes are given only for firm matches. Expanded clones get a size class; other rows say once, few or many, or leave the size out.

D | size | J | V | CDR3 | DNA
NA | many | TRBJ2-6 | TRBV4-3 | CASSQDPGTSGANVLTF | TGCGCCAGCAGCCAAGATCCAGGGACTTCTGGGGCCAACGTCCTGACTTTC
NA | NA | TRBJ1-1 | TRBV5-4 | CASSLPGARNTEAFF | TGTGCCAGCAGCTTGCCAGGGGCACGGAACACTGAAGCTTTCTTT
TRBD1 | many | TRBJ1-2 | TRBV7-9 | CASSLGGTGTYGYTF | TGTGCCAGCAGCTTAGGAGGGACAGGGACCTATGGCTACACCTTC
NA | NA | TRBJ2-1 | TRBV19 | CASSILDSGRGNEQFF | TGTGCCAGTAGTATTCTGGACTCTGGGAGAGGGAATGAGCAGTTCTTC
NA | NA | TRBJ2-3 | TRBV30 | CAWQDSDTQYF | TGTGCCTGGCAGGACTCGGATACGCAGTATTTT
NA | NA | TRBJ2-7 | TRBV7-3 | CASSLQGGTYEQYF | TGTGCCAGCAGCTTACAGGGGGGCACCTACGAGCAGTACTTC
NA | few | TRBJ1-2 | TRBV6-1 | CASSEGTARYGYTF | TGTGCCAGCAGTGAAGGGACGGCCCGATATGGCTACACCTTC
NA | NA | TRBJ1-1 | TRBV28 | CASSSPSGQGTEAFF | TGTGCCAGCAGTAGTCCGTCGGGGCAAGGAACTGAAGCTTTCTTT
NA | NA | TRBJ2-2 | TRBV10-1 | CASSPGSNTGELFF | TGCGCCAGCAGTCCCGGGTCGAACACCGGGGAGCTGTTTTTT
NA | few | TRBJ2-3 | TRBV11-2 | CASSQGTLRTDTQYF | TGTGCCAGCAGCCAAGGGACCCTGCGCACAGATACGCAGTATTTT
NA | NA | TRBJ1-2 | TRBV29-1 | CSVMNNYGYTF | TGCAGCGTTATGAATAACTATGGCTACACCTTC
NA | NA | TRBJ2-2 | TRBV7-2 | CASRSNWGSGGELFF | TGTGCCAGCAGATCCAACTGGGGGAGCGGCGGGGAGCTGTTTTTT
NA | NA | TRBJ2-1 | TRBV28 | CASSSYSDWDSYNEQFF | TGTGCCAGCAGTTCCTACTCCGACTGGGACTCCTACAATGAGCAGTTCTTC
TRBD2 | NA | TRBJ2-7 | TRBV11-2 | CASSWGGMGDHSYEQYF | TGTGCCAGCAGCTGGGGGGGGATGGGCGACCACTCCTACGAGCAGTACTTC
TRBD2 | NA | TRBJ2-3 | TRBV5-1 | CASSSGGLAGGGADTQYF | TGCGCCAGCAGCTCTGGGGGACTAGCGGGAGGTGGGGCAGATACGCAGTATTTT
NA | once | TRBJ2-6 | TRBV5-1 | CASSLGQPSGANVLTF | TGCGCCAGCAGCTTGGGCCAGCCCTCTGGGGCCAACGTCCTGACTTTC
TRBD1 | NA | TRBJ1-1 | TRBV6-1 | CASSETGTGALVEAFF | TGTGCCAGCAGTGAGACCGGGACAGGGGCCCTTGTTGAAGCTTTCTTT
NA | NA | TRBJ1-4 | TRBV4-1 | CASSRTSTWATNEKLFF | TGCGCCAGCAGCCGCACCTCCACGTGGGCAACTAATGAAAAACTGTTTTTT
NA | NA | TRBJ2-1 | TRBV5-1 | CASSLDWVSSYNEQFF | TGCGCCAGCAGCTTGGATTGGGTTAGCTCCTACAATGAGCAGTTCTTC
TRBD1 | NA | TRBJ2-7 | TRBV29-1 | CSVHRADRGDEQYF | TGCAGCGTTCACAGAGCGGACAGGGGGGACGAGCAGTACTTC
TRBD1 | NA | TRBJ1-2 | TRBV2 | CASSEAPDRAYGYTF | TGTGCCAGCAGTGAAGCGCCTGACAGGGCCTATGGCTACACCTTC
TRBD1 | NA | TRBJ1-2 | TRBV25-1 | CASSQRGPYGYTF | TGTGCCAGCAGTCAAAGGGGGCCCTATGGCTACACCTTC
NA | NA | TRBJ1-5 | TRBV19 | CASSTSASNQPQHF | TGTGCCAGTAGTACCTCGGCCAGTAATCAGCCCCAGCATTTT
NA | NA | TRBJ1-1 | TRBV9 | CASSVVAENTEAFF | TGTGCCAGCAGCGTAGTGGCAGAGAACACTGAAGCTTTCTTT
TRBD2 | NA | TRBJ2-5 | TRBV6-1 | CASAIAGGGTQYF | TGTGCCAGCGCTATAGCGGGAGGCGGGACCCAGTACTTC
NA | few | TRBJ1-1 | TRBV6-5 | CASRLAHGEAFF | TGTGCCAGCCGCTTGGCGCACGGGGAAGCTTTCTTT
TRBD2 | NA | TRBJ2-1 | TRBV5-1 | CASSLISGSDEQFF | TGCGCCAGCAGCTTGATTAGCGGGAGCGATGAGCAGTTCTTC
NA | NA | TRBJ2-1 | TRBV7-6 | CASLATPRSDEQFF | TGTGCCAGCCTAGCGACCCCCCGTTCGGATGAGCAGTTCTTC
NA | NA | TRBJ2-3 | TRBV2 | CASGFLARTDTQYF | TGTGCCAGCGGTTTTCTAGCACGCACAGATACGCAGTATTTT
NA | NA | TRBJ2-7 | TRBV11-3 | CASSQFKNYEQYF | TGTGCCAGCAGCCAATTCAAGAACTACGAGCAGTACTTC
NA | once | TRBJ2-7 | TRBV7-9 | CASSLSGQTYEQYF | TGTGCCAGCAGCTTATCGGGACAAACCTACGAGCAGTACTTC
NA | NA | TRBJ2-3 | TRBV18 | CASSYLEGTDTQYF | TGTGCCAGCTCGTATCTTGAGGGCACAGATACGCAGTATTTT
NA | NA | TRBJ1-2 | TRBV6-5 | CASSSGGPRANYGYTF | TGTGCCAGCAGTTCGGGAGGCCCAAGGGCGAACTATGGCTACACCTTC
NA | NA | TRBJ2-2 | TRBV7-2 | CASSPVNTGELFF | TGTGCCAGCAGCCCAGTGAACACCGGGGAGCTGTTTTTT
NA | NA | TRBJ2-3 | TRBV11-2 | CASSQFTGNGDTQYF | TGTGCCAGCAGCCAATTCACTGGTAATGGGGATACGCAGTATTTT
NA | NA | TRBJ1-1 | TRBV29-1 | CSGNRVRGTEAFF | TGCAGCGGGAACAGGGTTCGGGGCACTGAAGCTTTCTTT
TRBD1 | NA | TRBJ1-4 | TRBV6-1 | CASKSGRQGYEKLFF | TGTGCCAGCAAAAGTGGGAGACAGGGTTATGAAAAACTGTTTTTT
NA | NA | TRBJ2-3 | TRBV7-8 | CASSLVGDRTDTQYF | TGTGCCAGCAGCTTAGTGGGAGACCGCACAGATACGCAGTATTTT